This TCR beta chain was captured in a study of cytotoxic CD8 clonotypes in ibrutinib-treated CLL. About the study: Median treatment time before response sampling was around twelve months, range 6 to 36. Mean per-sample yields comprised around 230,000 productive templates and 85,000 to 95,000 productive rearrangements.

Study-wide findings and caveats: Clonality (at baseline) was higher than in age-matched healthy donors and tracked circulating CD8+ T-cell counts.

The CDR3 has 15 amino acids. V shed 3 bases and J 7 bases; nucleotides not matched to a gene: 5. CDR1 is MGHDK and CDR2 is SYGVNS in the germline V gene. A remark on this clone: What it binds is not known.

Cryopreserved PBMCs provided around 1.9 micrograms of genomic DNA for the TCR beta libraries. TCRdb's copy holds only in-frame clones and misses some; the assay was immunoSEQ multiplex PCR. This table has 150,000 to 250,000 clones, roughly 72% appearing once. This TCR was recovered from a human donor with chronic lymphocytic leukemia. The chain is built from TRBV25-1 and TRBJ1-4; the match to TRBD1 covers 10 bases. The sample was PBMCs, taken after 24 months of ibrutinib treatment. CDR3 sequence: CASSEQTGGSEKLFF. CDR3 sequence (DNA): TGTGCCAGCAGTGAGCAGACAGGGGGCAGTGAAAAACTGTTTTTT.